These T cell receptor beta chains were read from a single sample in a study of OX40 agonist ivuxolimab in advanced cancers. Sequencing used immunoSEQ multiplex PCR; TCRdb keeps in-frame clones, though not all of them. Among 77,000 or so clones listed, around 94% were seen once. Sequences were derived from CD4+ or CD8+ T cells sorted from blood, sampled in a trial of the OX40 agonist ivuxolimab. These receptors were taken from an adult with an advanced solid tumor such as melanoma, head and neck, liver or kidney cancer. CDR3s include the opening cysteine and the closing phenylalanine or tryptophan. Fields, in order: D gene, clone size, V gene, J gene, CDR3 protein, CDR3 DNA. The D gene is left open where the match is weak. Some rows have no size entry. The others give once, few or many, or a class for an expanded clone.

TRBD2	once	TRBV19	TRBJ2-3	CASSWGLAGESTDTQYF	TGTGCCAGTAGTTGGGGCCTAGCGGGGGAGAGCACAGATACGCAGTATTTT
TRBD1	once	TRBV7-9	TRBJ2-7	CASSFEQGAGYEQYF	TGTGCCAGCAGCTTCGAACAGGGGGCGGGCTACGAGCAGTACTTC
-	-	TRBV4-3	TRBJ2-7	CASSQAYRKTGQSYEQYF	TGCGCCAGCAGCCAAGCCTACAGGAAGACAGGACAATCCTACGAGCAGTACTTC
-	-	TRBV4-1	TRBJ2-1	CASSPQQGSEGNNEQFF	TGCGCCAGCAGCCCACAGCAGGGAAGCGAGGGAAACAATGAGCAGTTCTTC
-	-	TRBV7-9	TRBJ1-2	CASSLGGNYGYTF	TGTGCCAGCAGCTTAGGCGGCAACTATGGCTACACCTTC
-	-	TRBV11-2	TRBJ1-3	CASSPTGLGRNTIYF	TGTGCCAGCAGCCCAACAGGGTTAGGTCGAAACACCATATATTTT
-	once	TRBV6-6	TRBJ1-1	CASSYQRGDTEAFF	TGTGCCAGCAGTTACCAAAGGGGGGACACTGAAGCTTTCTTT
-	-	TRBV19	TRBJ1-2	CASSQMTYGYTF	TGTGCCAGTTCCCAAATGACCTATGGCTACACCTTC
-	once	TRBV4-2	TRBJ1-1	CASSQDGPEAFF	TGTGCCAGCAGCCAAGATGGCCCTGAAGCTTTCTTT
TRBD1	-	TRBV27	TRBJ1-6	CASSPRDRGPISYNSPLHF	TGTGCCAGCAGTCCTCGGGACAGGGGCCCTATCTCCTATAATTCACCCCTCCACTTT
-	-	TRBV13	TRBJ2-3	CASSFGGDTQYF	TGTGCCAGCAGCTTCGGCGGAGATACGCAGTATTTT
TRBD1	-	TRBV28	TRBJ1-1	CASSVGYRGMNTEAFF	TGTGCCAGCAGTGTTGGATACAGGGGCATGAACACTGAAGCTTTCTTT
-	-	TRBV7-9	TRBJ2-5	CASSFWDSQETQYF	TGTGCCAGCAGCTTCTGGGACTCCCAAGAGACCCAGTACTTC
-	-	TRBV11-2	TRBJ2-2	CASSLGGVGELFF	TGTGCCAGCAGCTTAGGTGGAGTCGGGGAGCTGTTTTTT
-	-	TRBV5-1	TRBJ2-2	CASSLGPNTGELFF	TGCGCCAGCAGCTTGGGCCCAAACACCGGGGAGCTGTTTTTT
-	-	TRBV5-6	TRBJ2-7	CASSLAWGAYEQYF	TGTGCCAGCAGCTTGGCGTGGGGGGCCTACGAGCAGTACTTC
TRBD2	once	TRBV27	TRBJ2-7	CASSFLAGGVYEQYF	TGTGCCAGCAGTTTTTTAGCGGGGGGGGTCTACGAGCAGTACTTC
-	-	TRBV6-1	TRBJ1-1	CASSEETRRALEAFF	TGTGCCAGCAGTGAAGAAACGCGCAGGGCGCTTGAAGCTTTCTTT
-	once	TRBV9	TRBJ1-5	CASSVDEGTSNQPQHF	TGTGCCAGCAGCGTAGATGAGGGGACGAGCAATCAGCCCCAGCATTTT
TRBD1	-	TRBV5-5	TRBJ2-5	CASSLAGTGGTETQYF	TGTGCCAGCAGCTTAGCCGGGACAGGGGGCACGGAGACCCAGTACTTC
-	-	TRBV4-3	TRBJ1-3	CASSPDSSGNTIYF	TGCGCCAGCAGCCCGGACAGCTCTGGAAACACCATATATTTT
-	-	TRBV7-6	TRBJ2-7	CASSPSGTASYEQYF	TGTGCCAGCAGCCCGTCCGGGACGGCCTCCTACGAGCAGTACTTC
TRBD2	-	TRBV6-6	TRBJ2-3	CASMGLGGEPDTQYF	TGTGCCAGCATGGGGTTGGGGGGGGAACCAGATACGCAGTATTTT
TRBD2	-	TRBV6-5	TRBJ2-7	CASSYMAGGTYEQYF	TGTGCCAGCAGTTACATGGCGGGAGGTACCTACGAGCAGTACTTC
TRBD1	-	TRBV11-1	TRBJ1-5	CASSLVGTGRGNQPQHF	TGTGCCAGCAGCTTAGTAGGGACAGGGAGGGGCAATCAGCCCCAGCATTTT
TRBD1	-	TRBV7-9	TRBJ2-5	CASSSRQGFLETQYF	TGTGCCAGCAGCTCACGACAGGGATTTCTCGAGACCCAGTACTTC
-	-	TRBV19	TRBJ1-1	CAPAPDSPGVNTEAFF	TGTGCCCCTGCCCCGGACAGCCCCGGCGTGAACACTGAAGCTTTCTTT
TRBD1	-	TRBV5-4	TRBJ1-2	CASSWGTGEKGNYGYTF	TGTGCCAGCAGCTGGGGGACAGGGGAAAAGGGAAACTATGGCTACACCTTC
-	-	TRBV7-2	TRBJ1-1	CASSFLRSEAFF	TGTGCCAGCAGCTTCCTTCGGTCAGAAGCTTTCTTT
-	-	TRBV4-3	TRBJ2-7	CASSQDGSSRSYEQYF	TGCGCCAGCAGCCAAGACGGCTCCTCGCGATCCTACGAGCAGTACTTC
-	-	TRBV6-1	TRBJ2-7	CASKTGQTEYF	TGTGCCAGCAAGACCGGGCAGACGGAGTACTTC
TRBD2	-	TRBV7-6	TRBJ2-3	CASSPTGRAADTQYF	TGTGCCAGCAGCCCGACGGGGAGGGCGGCAGATACGCAGTATTTT
TRBD2	-	TRBV7-2	TRBJ2-2	CASSLAFGLAGNTGELFF	TGTGCCAGCAGCTTAGCCTTCGGACTAGCGGGAAACACCGGGGAGCTGTTTTTT
TRBD1	-	TRBV7-9	TRBJ1-2	CASSLEGTGDYGYTF	TGTGCCAGCAGCTTAGAGGGGACAGGGGACTATGGCTACACCTTC
-	-	TRBV27	TRBJ2-7	CASSLRGSGYEQYF	TGTGCCAGCAGTTTAAGAGGGAGTGGGTACGAGCAGTACTTC
-	-	TRBV27	TRBJ2-6	CASSLFKGSGANVLTF	TGTGCCAGCAGTTTATTTAAAGGGAGCGGGGCCAACGTCCTGACTTTC
-	-	TRBV6-6	TRBJ2-1	CASSYSVKDQFF	TGTGCCAGCAGTTACTCAGTAAAGGACCAGTTCTTC
-	-	TRBV5-1	TRBJ1-3	CASSSGGTGIGNTIYF	TGCGCCAGCAGCTCGGGGGGAACAGGGATTGGAAACACCATATATTTT
-	-	TRBV25-1	TRBJ2-1	CASSVDSYNEQFF	TGTGCCAGCAGTGTGGACTCCTACAATGAGCAGTTCTTC
TRBD2	few	TRBV7-9	TRBJ2-7	CASSPGTSGRYEQYF	TGTGCCAGCAGCCCCGGGACTAGCGGGAGATACGAGCAGTACTTC
-	-	TRBV11-2	TRBJ2-1	CASSPGSSSADEQFF	TGTGCCAGCAGCCCTGGGAGCTCTAGCGCCGATGAGCAGTTCTTC
-	-	TRBV30	TRBJ2-7	CAWKGSSYEQYF	TGTGCCTGGAAGGGGAGCTCCTACGAGCAGTACTTC
-	once	TRBV4-1	TRBJ1-4	CASSQDRGPIEKLFF	TGCGCCAGCAGCCAAGATCGGGGACCTATAGAAAAACTGTTTTTT
-	many	TRBV4-3	TRBJ1-2	CASSQGWEGRIGYTF	TGCGCCAGCAGCCAAGGGTGGGAGGGAAGGATTGGCTACACCTTC
TRBD1	-	TRBV15	TRBJ1-1	CATTRDRVMNTEAFF	TGTGCCACCACCCGGGACAGGGTTATGAACACTGAAGCTTTCTTT
-	once	TRBV19	TRBJ1-1	CASSIEPSRGARNTEAFF	TGTGCCAGTAGTATAGAGCCCAGTAGGGGGGCGAGGAACACTGAAGCTTTCTTT
-	-	TRBV7-8	TRBJ1-2	CASSLVRVTGSHFYGYTF	TGTGCCAGCAGCCTAGTCAGGGTGACAGGCTCCCATTTCTATGGCTACACCTTC
-	-	TRBV27	TRBJ2-2	CAIQENTGELFF	TGTGCCATACAAGAGAACACCGGGGAGCTGTTTTTT
TRBD1	-	TRBV18	TRBJ1-5	CASSRTGGDQPQHF	TGTGCCAGCTCAAGGACAGGGGGGGATCAGCCCCAGCATTTT
-	-	TRBV7-6	TRBJ1-1	CASSLISENTEAFF	TGTGCCAGCAGCTTAATCTCAGAGAACACTGAAGCTTTCTTT
TRBD1	few	TRBV27	TRBJ1-1	CASSFDRGAEAFF	TGTGCCAGCAGTTTTGACAGGGGAGCCGAAGCTTTCTTT
TRBD1	-	TRBV6-5	TRBJ2-5	CASSYRQGETQYF	TGTGCCAGCAGTTACCGACAGGGAGAGACCCAGTACTTC
-	-	TRBV9	TRBJ1-1	CASSVVDLFTEAFF	TGTGCCAGCAGCGTAGTAGACCTGTTCACTGAAGCTTTCTTT
TRBD1	-	TRBV19	TRBJ2-1	CASSTVPEGAGYNEQFF	TGTGCCAGTAGTACAGTCCCCGAGGGGGCCGGCTACAATGAGCAGTTCTTC
-	-	TRBV4-1	TRBJ2-7	CASSHGASGEQYF	TGCGCCAGCAGCCACGGGGCCTCGGGAGAGCAGTACTTC
-	-	TRBV6-5	TRBJ2-2	CASGGTGELFF	TGTGCCAGCGGAGGAACCGGGGAGCTGTTTTTT
-	once	TRBV7-7	TRBJ2-3	CASSFGGGGDTQYF	TGTGCTAGCAGCTTCGGAGGAGGGGGAGATACGCAGTATTTT
-	once	TRBV27	TRBJ1-2	CASSLSTAYGYTF	TGTGCCAGCAGTTTATCGACGGCTTATGGCTACACCTTC
-	-	TRBV6-1	TRBJ2-1	CASSDLRVEQFF	TGTGCCAGCAGTGATTTGAGGGTTGAGCAGTTCTTC